Following are 5 T cell receptor beta chains from one sample sequenced in a study of T cell repertoires in cytomegalovirus infection. TCRdb fed the reads into MiXCR, producing one record per CDR3 protein. In the table there are a few hundred thousand distinct CDR3 sequences, 15% to 20% of which are singletons. The sequenced material came from PBMCs. The receptors come from a human donor in good health (CMV status not recorded). Some clones in this sample may be carry-over from other donors' samples.

This clonotype appeared a few times. This rearrangement joins TRBV12-3 or TRBV12-4 to TRBJ2-3; D call uncertain. The CDR3 runs to 15 residues. Trimming removed 6 bases at V and 2 bases at J, with 15 bases between. The CDR3 nucleotides are TGTGCCAGCAGGCCGTCTCGGGCCTTCACAGATACGCAGTATTTT. Amino acids: CASRPSRAFTDTQYF.

This sequence joins TRBV11-2 and TRBJ2-1; no firm D call. V was trimmed by 8 bases and J by 4 bases, leaving 9 bases between them. The germline V gene has CDR1 SGHAT and CDR2 FQNNGV. The CDR3 length is 12 residues. The CDR3 region is CASRQQYNEQFF. The CDR3 DNA sequence: TGTGCCAGCCGCCAACAGTACAATGAGCAGTTCTTC.

This clonotype was recorded many times. The V gene is TRBV7-9, the J gene TRBJ2-3; D uncertain. The V gene's germline CDR1 is SEHNR and CDR2 FQNEAQ (reference sequence). The CDR3 is 12 amino acids. Trimming took off 4 bases at V and 3 bases at J, with 5 bases between the two ends. CDR3 region: CASSSWTDTQYF. CDR3 sequence (DNA): TGTGCCAGCAGCTCCTGGACAGATACGCAGTATTTT.

V and J are TRBV12-3 or TRBV12-4 and TRBJ1-2; the match to TRBD1 covers 9 bases. The CDR3 is 13 residues long. Trimming removed 7 bases from V and 8 bases from J; junction bases left unmatched: 8. CDR3 residues: CASTRQGDFGYTF. In nucleotides, the CDR3 is TGTGCCAGCACCCGACAGGGGGATTTCGGCTACACCTTC.

This clonotype was seen a few times. The chain links TRBV27 to TRBJ2-6; D gene ambiguous. Trimming pared 0 bases from V and 0 bases from J, leaving 6 bases between. CDR3 length: 16 amino acids. The V gene's germline CDR1 is MNHEY and CDR2 SMNVEV (reference sequence). The CDR3 loop is CASSLSGYSGANVLTF. CDR3 bases: TGTGCCAGCAGTTTATCGGGGTACTCTGGGGCCAACGTCCTGACTTTC.